The 18 T cell receptor beta chains reported below all come from one sample, sequenced in a study of Graves' ophthalmopathy and Graves' hyperthyroidism. RNA transcripts were the template, and TCR beta CDR3 regions were amplified from them. First-round RT-PCR employed HTBI primers, with a second-round multiplex PCR after it. A single record per CDR3 protein comes from TCRdb applying MiXCR to the multiplex PCR reads. In the table there are around 660,000 distinct CDR3 sequences, over 40% of which are singletons. The sequenced sample consisted of peripheral blood. The receptors stem from an adult man with Graves' ophthalmopathy.

The chain links TRBV7-9 to TRBJ1-2, with D possibly matching TRBD1 (5 bases). Trimming shortened V by 1 base and J by 12 bases, and 12 bases separated the two germline ends. This CDR3 is 12 amino acids long. The germline CDR1 and CDR2 sequences are SEHNR and FQNEAQ (reference sequence). The CDR3 DNA sequence: TGTGCCAGCAGCTTAGAAGGGGCTGGAAACACCTTC. It is translated as CASSLEGAGNTF.

Concerning this clonotype itself: The germline gene is not matched at one end of the junction; a read error may be the cause. The gene calls are TRBV10-3 and TRBJ2-7, with 9 bases lining up with TRBD1. CDR3 length: 15 amino acids. Germline CDR1 and CDR2: ENHRY and SYGVKD. CDR3 DNA: TGTGCCAGCAGTTACCCTCGACAGGGGGTGTACGAGCAGTACTTC. Amino acids: CASSYPRQGVYEQYF.

The rearrangement links TRBV11-1 to TRBJ1-4, with 7 positions matching TRBD1. The CDR3 is 15 amino acids. The V and J ends lost 5 bases and 8 bases, in that order; junction bases with no gene match: 11. Germline CDR1 SGHAT, CDR2 FQDESV (reference sequence). This chain's CDR3 is CASSRTGQSGEKLFF. The DNA for the CDR3 is TGTGCCAGCAGCCGGACGGGACAGAGTGGAGAAAAACTGTTTTTT.

The chain couples TRBV7-6 to TRBJ2-1; 8 bases fit TRBD1. V gave up 4 bases and J gave up 2 bases; unmatched junction bases: 1. The CDR3 is 14 amino acids. Germline V gene data show CDR1 as SGHVS and CDR2 as FNYEAQ. In DNA, the CDR3 is TGTGCCAGCAGCTCACAGGGGGCCTACAATGAGCAGTTCTTC. Translated: CASSSQGAYNEQFF.

The chain combines TRBV12-3 or TRBV12-4 with TRBJ2-7, with TRBD1 matching 8 bases. This CDR3 is 15 amino acids long. The ends lost 6 bases at V and 2 bases at J; junction bases unmatched: 9. The CDR3 sequence: CASRGPGTGTYEQYF. DNA of the CDR3: TGTGCCAGCAGAGGTCCCGGGACAGGAACCTACGAGCAGTACTTC.

V gene TRBV2 combines with J gene TRBJ1-1; no reliable D call. Germline V gene lookup returns CDR1 SNHLY and CDR2 FYNNEI. This CDR3 spans 10 amino acids. V was trimmed by 7 bases and J by 11 bases, leaving 11 bases between them. CDR3: CASTKGFAFF. CDR3 nucleotides: TGTGCCAGCACGAAGGGATTTGCTTTCTTT.

This clonotype was detected many times. The rearrangement uses TRBV2 and TRBJ1-1, with TRBD1 as a possible D gene (6 bases). Germline V gene sequence: CDR1 SNHLY, CDR2 FYNNEI. Trimming cost V 2 bases and J 0 bases, with 16 bases left between them. The CDR3 has 17 residues. CDR3 sequence reads: CASSENPGTSMNTEAFF. As DNA, the CDR3 is TGTGCCAGCAGTGAAAACCCCGGGACATCCATGAACACTGAAGCTTTCTTT.

V usage is TRBV7-9 and J usage is TRBJ2-3; TRBD2 matches 7 bases. The length of the CDR3 is 14 residues. Germline V gives CDR1 SEHNR, CDR2 FQNEAQ (reference sequence). J gave up 5 bases and V 4 bases, and 6 bases lay outside the gene matches. CDR3 coding DNA: TGTGCCAGCAGCTCGACTAGCCGTAGAGATACGCAGTATTTT. It specifies CASSSTSRRDTQYF.

J is TRBJ2-6 and V is TRBV10-2, with a weak D call TRBD1 (6 bases). Trimming pared 8 bases from V and 0 bases from J, leaving 29 bases between. The length of the CDR3 is 21 residues. Germline V gene data show CDR1 as WSHSY and CDR2 as SAAADI. The CDR3 region is CASVEGPPPPGASSGANVLTF. Here the CDR3 DNA reads TGCGCCAGCGTCGAAGGCCCTCCCCCCCCAGGGGCTTCCTCTGGGGCCAACGTCCTGACTTTC.

This clonotype was picked up many times. The rearrangement links TRBV20-1 to TRBJ2-7; D is possibly TRBD1 or TRBD2 (7 bases each). The CDR3 extends over 13 amino acids. The germline gives CDR1 DFQATT, CDR2 SNEGSKA (reference sequence). The V and J ends lost 3 bases and 3 bases respectively, with 12 bases between them. CDR3: CSARGRGLYEQYF. CDR3 sequence (DNA): TGCAGTGCTAGGGGGAGGGGGCTCTACGAGCAGTACTTC.

The chain joins TRBV2 to TRBJ2-5; 7 bases are a match to TRBD2. This CDR3 contains 16 residues. The V gene end was trimmed by 6 bases and the J gene end by 6 bases; junction bases not matched to a gene: 16. Germline V gives CDR1 SNHLY, CDR2 FYNNEI. This chain's CDR3 is CASSQGNRAGVKTQYF. Written as DNA, the CDR3 is TGTGCCAGCAGCCAAGGGAACCGCGCGGGAGTAAAGACCCAGTACTTC.

This clonotype has ten or more counts. The rearrangement uses TRBV7-9 and TRBJ2-7; D possibly corresponds to TRBD1 (5 bases). The germline gives CDR1 SEHNR, CDR2 FQNEAQ (reference sequence). The germline V and J ends were trimmed by 4 bases and 6 bases, with 10 bases remaining between them. The CDR3 totals 12 residues. The CDR3 spells CASSSQGTEQYF. CDR3 DNA: TGTGCCAGCAGCTCCCAGGGTACCGAGCAGTACTTC.

CDR3 in amino acids: CSTFTGGAVGELFF. CDR3 bases: TGCAGTACTTTTACAGGGGGCGCAGTCGGGGAGCTGTTTTTT. The gene calls are TRBV20-1 and TRBJ2-2; 9 bases map to TRBD1. The CDR3 totals 14 residues. CDR1 is DFQATT, CDR2 SNEGSKA, per germline (reference sequence). With 8 bases clipped from V and 7 bases from J, the junction kept 11 bases outside the gene matches.

This clonotype was seen a few times. The V gene is TRBV5-5, the J gene TRBJ1-1; D uncertain. The V end was cut by 0 bases, the J end by 5 bases, with 20 bases between. The CDR3 runs 17 residues. From germline, CDR1 is SGHKS and CDR2 YYEKEE (reference sequence). The CDR3 loop is CASSLDNKVSASTEAFF. In DNA, the CDR3 is TGTGCCAGCAGCTTGGATAATAAGGTTTCGGCGAGTACTGAAGCTTTCTTT.

This clonotype was detected ten times or more. This chain joins TRBV13 and TRBJ1-2; 7 nucleotides match TRBD1. CDR1 is PRHDT and CDR2 is FYEKMQ in the germline V gene (reference sequence). The J segment lost 4 bases and the V segment lost 4 bases, leaving 3 bases of the junction unmatched. CDR3 length: 13 residues. CDR3 sequence: CASSWTGGYGYTF. The CDR3 nucleotides read TGTGCCAGCAGCTGGACAGGAGGCTATGGCTACACCTTC.

A word on this clonotype: The CDR3 does not end in the conserved phenylalanine or tryptophan, so this is likely a read error. This chain joins TRBV5-6 and TRBJ2-7; the match to TRBD2 covers 15 bases. Per germline, CDR1 SGHDT and CDR2 YYEEEE. CDR3 size: 17 residues. The CDR3 protein is CAGSLGGLAGGMYEQYL. The CDR3 region has the DNA TGTGCCGGCAGCTTGGGCGGACTAGCGGGGGGGATGTACGAGCAGTACCTC.

This clonotype was recorded many times. The CDR3 nucleotides are TGCAGTGCTAGAGTTCGGGGTCTGAACACTGAAGCTTTCTTT. It is translated as CSARVRGLNTEAFF. The chain employs TRBV20-1 and TRBJ1-1; no definite D call. V lost 1 base, J lost 0 bases, and 9 bases lay in between. The CDR3 consists of 14 residues. CDR1 and CDR2 (germline): DFQATT, SNEGSKA (reference sequence).

Ten or more counts support this clonotype. CDR3 sequence: CATSRRQERGNTGELFF. CDR3 bases: TGTGCCACCAGCAGGAGACAGGAAAGGGGGAACACCGGGGAGCTGTTTTTT. The chain carries TRBV15 and TRBJ2-2; tentatively, D is TRBD1 (6 bases). Germline V gene sequence: CDR1 LNHNV, CDR2 YYDKDF (reference sequence). Between the trimmed V and J ends, which lost 3 bases and 1 base, there was a span of 15 bases. This CDR3 spans 17 amino acids.